The rows below give T cell receptor beta chains drawn from one sample of a study of blood T cell repertoires in COVID-19. Repertoires were generated with immunoSEQ multiplex PCR, while TCRdb's copy carries only in-frame clones and drops some. This sample has around 200,000 clones; about 83% occur once, and the top ten carry roughly 2.9%. The specimen was peripheral blood. The receptor source for this set is a man aged 50-59 years with active or convalescent COVID-19. The CDR3 runs from the conserved cysteine through the conserved F or W.

v_gene | len | CDR3aa
TRBV6-2/TRBV6-3 | 20 | CASSYSRGLAGGKIYNEQFF
TRBV14 | 14 | CASSTQGWNTEAFF
TRBV5-8 | 16 | CASSSGQVPRHGELFF
TRBV4-3 | 17 | CASSQESQQVLNSPLHF
TRBV24-1 | 13 | CATSAQGTDTQYF
TRBV14 | 14 | CASSLGAGVTEAFF
TRBV5-1 | 17 | CASSLNPGQNSGNTIYF
TRBV25-1 | 14 | CASRRGTSSYEQYF
TRBV6-5 | 14 | CASTPSRSGTPLHF
TRBV28 | 12 | CASSLLGGSYTF
TRBV30 | 16 | CAWRPTGTYMNTEAFF
TRBV5-4 | 14 | CASSAGQGEETQYF
TRBV6-5 | 10 | CAAYSDGYTF
TRBV19 | 14 | CASRQTGPNTEAFF
TRBV7-7 | 14 | CASSLGKGADTQYF
TRBV13 | 16 | CASSVLTGPRAETQYF
TRBV6-5 | 15 | CASNRRGRGDYGYTF
TRBV12-3/TRBV12-4 | 13 | CASSLGVGQPQHF
TRBV4-1 | 19 | CASSRTGGDLSTTNEKLFF
TRBV27 | 14 | CASSVQGAKNIQYF
TRBV27 | 20 | CASSPNSLRLPGGFYNEQFF
TRBV6-2/TRBV6-3 | 15 | CASSVPGQGNTEAFF